The next 5 T cell receptor beta chains were all read from a single sample in a study of monozygotic twins with inflammatory bowel disease. TCRdb reprocessed the 5' RACE reads and keeps a single row for each CDR3 protein, giving no DNA. The repertoire table contains about 380,000 distinct CDR3 sequences. The sequenced sample consisted of blood. These TCRs come from a human donor with ulcerative colitis or Crohn's disease, or a healthy co-twin of an affected twin (not recorded which).

The chain recombines TRBV20-1 with TRBJ2-1; with no DNA, the TCRdb D assignment of TRBD2 cannot be verified. Per the germline V gene, CDR1 is DFQATT and CDR2 is SNEGSKA (reference sequence). This CDR3 contains 15 residues. The CDR3 here is CSAVTGGPVYNEQFF.

The gene calls are TRBV7-9 and TRBJ2-7. Germline assignment: CDR1 SEHNR and CDR2 FQNEAQ (reference sequence). The CDR3 extends over 15 amino acids. The CDR3 loop is CASSLDGFSSYEQYF.

J is TRBJ2-1 and V is TRBV5-1; TCRdb selects TRBD1, and the lack of DNA leaves this call unchecked. Germline loops: CDR1 SGHRS, CDR2 YFSETQ. CDR3 length: 17 residues. CDR3 loop: CASSLIGTGGGKDEQFF.

The V gene is TRBV7-6, the J gene TRBJ2-7; TCRdb reports TRBD1, a call that lacks DNA to check it against. The CDR3 length is 13 residues. The germline gives CDR1 SGHVS, CDR2 FNYEAQ. The CDR3 sequence is CASSLDRGAEQYF.

The chain joins TRBV7-2 to TRBJ1-1; with no DNA, the TCRdb D assignment of TRBD1 cannot be verified. This CDR3 has 15 amino acids. Germline CDR1 and CDR2: SGHTA and FQGNSA. CDR3 residues: CASSLRWGENTEAFF.